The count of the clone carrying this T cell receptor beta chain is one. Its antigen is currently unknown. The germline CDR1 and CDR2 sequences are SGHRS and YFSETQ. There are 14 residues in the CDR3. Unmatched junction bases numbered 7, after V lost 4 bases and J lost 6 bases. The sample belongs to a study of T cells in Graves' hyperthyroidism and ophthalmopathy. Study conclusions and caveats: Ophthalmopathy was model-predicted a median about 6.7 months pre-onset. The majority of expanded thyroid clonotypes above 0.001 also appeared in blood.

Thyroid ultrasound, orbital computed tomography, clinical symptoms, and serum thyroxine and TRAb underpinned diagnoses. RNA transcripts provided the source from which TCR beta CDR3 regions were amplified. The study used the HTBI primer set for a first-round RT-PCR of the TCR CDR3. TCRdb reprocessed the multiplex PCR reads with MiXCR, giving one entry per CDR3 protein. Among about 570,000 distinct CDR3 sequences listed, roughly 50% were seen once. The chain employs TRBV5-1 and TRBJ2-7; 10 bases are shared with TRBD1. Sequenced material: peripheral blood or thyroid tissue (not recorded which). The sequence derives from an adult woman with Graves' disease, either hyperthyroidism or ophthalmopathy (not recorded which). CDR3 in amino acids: CASSPRDRGLEQYF. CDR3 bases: TGCGCCAGCAGCCCGCGTGACAGGGGGCTCGAGCAGTACTTC.